These T cell receptor beta chains were read from a single sample in a study of blood T cell repertoires in COVID-19. Measured with immunoSEQ multiplex PCR; TCRdb has only the in-frame clones, and not every one. Among approximately 160,000 clones listed, 84% were seen once. Material for sequencing was peripheral blood. The origin of the receptors is a woman between 45 and 65 years old in a cohort sampled during active or convalescent COVID-19. Both conserved end residues are part of each CDR3. D genes are given only for firm matches.

>TRBV6-1|TRBJ1-2|15|NA
CASRGGVDSIYGYTF
>TRBV18|TRBJ1-1|16|TRBD1
CASSPGDRGRGTEAFF
>TRBV7-3|TRBJ2-1|13|NA
CASSISSYNEQFF
>TRBV24-1|TRBJ2-7|13|NA
CATSEPGAYEQYF
>TRBV4-3|TRBJ1-3|15|NA
CASSQGQSSGNTIYF
>TRBV7-2|TRBJ1-6|15|NA
CASSLNGQSNSPLHF
>TRBV3-1/TRBV3-2|TRBJ2-7|13|NA
CASSQVGHPEQYF
>TRBV6-2/TRBV6-3|TRBJ1-6|13|TRBD1
CASSDRENSPLHF
>TRBV6-2/TRBV6-3|TRBJ2-6|14|NA
CASSGAGGANVLTF
>TRBV18|TRBJ1-5|15|NA
CASSPSGNSNQPQHF
>TRBV19|TRBJ1-4|13|NA
CASSFRGNEKLFF
>TRBV4-1|TRBJ1-5|16|NA
CASSQEEWTRRQPQHF
>TRBV7-9|TRBJ1-6|15|NA
CASSLASRGTSPLHF
>TRBV16|TRBJ1-1|11|NA
CASSQQTEAFF
>TRBV11-2|TRBJ2-3|11|NA
CASRLTDTQYF
>TRBV7-3|TRBJ2-1|16|TRBD1
CASSSSGTGGLNEQFF
>TRBV5-5|TRBJ1-1|11|NA
CASSPHSEAFF
>TRBV24-1|TRBJ2-2|14|NA
CATQGPRNTGELFF
>TRBV2|TRBJ2-4|18|TRBD1
CASSVRQGAPLAKNIQYF
>TRBV12-3/TRBV12-4|TRBJ1-1|13|NA
CASSLGGRTEAFF
>TRBV7-2|TRBJ2-1|15|NA
CASSLVATSYNEQFF
>TRBV2|TRBJ2-3|15|TRBD1
CARRQGTSSTDTQYF
>TRBV2|TRBJ2-3|18|TRBD2
CASSVGLAGSTPTDTQYF
>TRBV7-8|TRBJ2-4|17|TRBD2
CASSLAFSGANKNIQYF
>TRBV18|TRBJ1-1|14|NA
CASSPVIGDTEAFF
>TRBV18|TRBJ1-1|13|NA
CASSPLADTEAFF
>TRBV4-1|TRBJ1-6|13|NA
CASSQQGYSPLHF
>TRBV7-9|TRBJ2-1|15|TRBD2
CASSLGPSGGASTFF
>TRBV7-2|TRBJ2-1|13|NA
CASSLTGDNEQFF
>TRBV5-6|TRBJ1-1|13|NA
CASSLGLNTEAFF
>TRBV18|TRBJ2-7|13|NA
CASSPVYRDEQYF
>TRBV19|TRBJ2-7|13|NA
CASSTTGTYEQYF
>TRBV20-1|TRBJ2-5|15|TRBD2
CSASQSSGVQETQYF
>TRBV7-8|TRBJ1-4|15|NA
CASSLAAAENEKLFF
>TRBV4-3|TRBJ1-2|14|NA
CASSQTGKRDGYTF
>TRBV4-1|TRBJ2-2|14|TRBD2
CASTEGGGTGELFF
>TRBV10-2|TRBJ1-4|14|NA
CASSESAPNEKLFF
>TRBV20-1|TRBJ2-1|11|NA
CSARDYNEQFF
>TRBV29-1|TRBJ2-5|17|TRBD2
CSTSLPPLAGGWETQYF
>TRBV4-1|TRBJ1-6|15|NA
CASSQQGQENSPLHF
>TRBV18|TRBJ1-6|16|NA
CASSPGQQRGGSPLHF
>TRBV7-2|TRBJ1-4|13|NA
CASSRQRDEKLFF
>TRBV19|TRBJ1-5|15|TRBD1
CASKRGQHSNQPQHF
>TRBV4-1|TRBJ2-2|17|TRBD2
CASSPTTWTSGGGELFF
>TRBV5-1|TRBJ2-5|14|TRBD1
CASSRDRVRETQYF
>TRBV19|TRBJ1-2|14|TRBD1
CATTTGTGGDGYTF
>TRBV19|TRBJ1-4|16|TRBD1
CASSARGQGLNEKLFF
>TRBV4-1|TRBJ1-2|16|NA
CASSEWQKGQNYGYTF
>TRBV2|TRBJ1-4|14|NA
CASRPGQTNEKLFF
>TRBV10-3|TRBJ2-7|11|NA
CAISEHGEQYF
>TRBV27|TRBJ2-6|17|TRBD1
CASRPDREKAGANVLTF
>TRBV10-1|TRBJ2-1|14|NA
CASSGRSADNEQFF
>TRBV10-3|TRBJ2-1|15|TRBD2
CASAGVDSSYNEQFF